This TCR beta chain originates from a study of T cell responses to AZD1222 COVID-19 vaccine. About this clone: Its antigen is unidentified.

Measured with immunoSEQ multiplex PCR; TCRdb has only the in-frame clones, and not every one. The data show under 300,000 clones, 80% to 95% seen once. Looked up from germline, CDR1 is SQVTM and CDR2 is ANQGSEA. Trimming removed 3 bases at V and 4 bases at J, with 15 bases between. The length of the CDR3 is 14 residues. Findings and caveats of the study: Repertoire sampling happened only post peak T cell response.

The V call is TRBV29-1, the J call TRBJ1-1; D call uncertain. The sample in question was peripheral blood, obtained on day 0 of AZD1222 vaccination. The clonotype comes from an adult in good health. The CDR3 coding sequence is TGCAGCGTTGATAAGGCCTCGGGGATCACTGAAGCTTTCTTT. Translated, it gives CSVDKASGITEAFF.